This entry concerns a single T cell receptor beta chain. V was cut by 2 bases and J by 6 bases, with 14 bases left in between. CDR1 and CDR2 (germline): MDHEN, SYDVKM. CDR3 length: 15 amino acids. Here immunoSEQ multiplex PCR was the method, and the copy in TCRdb shows in-frame clones only, minus some. The sample holds around 160,000 clones, approximately 90% seen once. This entry is derived from a study of cytomegalovirus exposure and HLA in healthy donors. This receptor was taken from a young man in good health and CMV-seronegative. The sample consisted of PBMCs. The genes are TRBV28 and TRBJ2-1; D perhaps matches TRBD1 (5 bases). The CDR3 DNA is TGTGCCAGCAGTTTACAGGGCCATAAAACCAATGAGCAGTTCTTC. It yields the protein CASSLQGHKTNEQFF.